The rows below give T cell receptor beta chains drawn from one sample of a study of identical twins. One entry per CDR3 protein results from TCRdb running MiXCR on the 5' RACE reads. Of about 520,000 distinct CDR3 sequences in the sample, less than 25% were seen once. These data were also filed under a second study, of T cells expressing NK-cell markers.

The sequencing input was CD4+ T cells sorted from blood. The receptors originated from a woman aged 18-35 years in good health. Each CDR3 is given with its conserved first and last residue. Fields, in order: V gene, clone size, D gene, J gene, CDR3 DNA, CDR3 protein. A D gene is named only where the DNA matches it firmly. A clone size is listed for some rows: how often the clone was seen (once, few, many), or a class if it is expanded.

TRBV2	NA	NA	TRBJ1-5	TGTGCCAGCAGTGAATACATCCTGGGCAATCAGCCCCAGCATTTT	CASSEYILGNQPQHF
TRBV5-1	NA	NA	TRBJ1-2	TGCGCCAGCAGCTCCCGACTTCATGGTACCTATGGCTACACCTTC	CASSSRLHGTYGYTF
TRBV10-3	many	NA	TRBJ2-3	TGTGCCATCAAGAGAGTTAGACCCGACGGAGATACGCAGTATTTT	CAIKRVRPDGDTQYF
TRBV10-3	few	TRBD1	TRBJ2-5	TGTGCCATCAGCCGGGACAGCCAATACCAAGAGACCCAGTACTTC	CAISRDSQYQETQYF
TRBV9	NA	NA	TRBJ2-3	TGTGCCAGCAGCGTAGATCGGCACACAGATACGCAGTATTTT	CASSVDRHTDTQYF
TRBV27	NA	NA	TRBJ2-5	TGTGCCAGCAGTGTCAGGTTCCAAGAGACCCAGTACTTC	CASSVRFQETQYF
TRBV20-1	NA	TRBD2	TRBJ2-7	TGCAGTGCTATGACTAGCGGGTTGGGCTACGAGCAGTACTTC	CSAMTSGLGYEQYF
TRBV9	few	TRBD1	TRBJ2-7	TGTGCCAGCAGCGCCCGGGACAGGGTCTACGAGCAGTACTTC	CASSARDRVYEQYF
TRBV7-9	NA	TRBD2	TRBJ2-7	TGTGCCAGCAGCTTGTCTGGGACTAAATCCTACGAGCAGTACTTC	CASSLSGTKSYEQYF
TRBV28	few	NA	TRBJ2-7	TGTGCCAGCGCTGGGGTGGGGTTCTCCTACGAGCAGTACTTC	CASAGVGFSYEQYF
TRBV29-1	many	TRBD1	TRBJ2-5	TGCAGCGCAACCGGACAGGGGGAGACCCAGTACTTC	CSATGQGETQYF
TRBV3-1	few	NA	TRBJ2-7	TGTGCCAGCAGCCAACACCTCGAGCAGTACTTC	CASSQHLEQYF
TRBV10-3	NA	TRBD2	TRBJ2-3	TGTGCCATCAGTGAGTTGGCGGGGGCAGATACGCAGTATTTT	CAISELAGADTQYF
TRBV27	few	NA	TRBJ1-6	TGTGCCAGCACCCTCCGGCCCTGGGATAATTCACCCCTCCACTTT	CASTLRPWDNSPLHF
TRBV6-1	once	TRBD1	TRBJ1-4	TGTGCCAGCAGGGCCACAAGGGGACAGGGTTTAGAAAAACTGTTTTTT	CASRATRGQGLEKLFF
TRBV12-3/TRBV12-4	few	NA	TRBJ2-6	TGTGCCAGCAGTGGGGGTGGCGGCTTTCCTCTGGGGAACGTCCTGACTTTC	CASSGGGGFPLGNVLTF
TRBV29-1	NA	NA	TRBJ2-3	TGCAGCGTTGACCTGACAAGCGGAGATACGCAGTATTTT	CSVDLTSGDTQYF
TRBV5-1	NA	NA	TRBJ2-7	TGCGCCAGCAGCTCAACCGGGACATCTGGGGAGCAGTACTTC	CASSSTGTSGEQYF